The table lists the clone carrying this TCR beta chain with many counts. The antigen remains unidentified. Unique molecular identifiers were affixed to single, distinct cDNA molecules. TCRdb re-analysed the 5' RACE reads in MiXCR, keeping a single row per CDR3 protein. The table has about 100,000 distinct CDR3 sequences, roughly 14% seen once. The sample comes from a study of early T cells in non-severe SARS-CoV-2 infection. Germline V gene sequence: CDR1 MGHDK, CDR2 SYGVNS. V was clipped by 5 bases and J by 6 bases; unmatched bases: 5. This CDR3 spans 13 amino acids. Study results and caveats: Reliance on VDJdb matching favored anti-spike CD8 responses; private and CD4 specificities were missed.

This receptor was taken from an adult who was a healthcare worker with PCR-confirmed SARS-CoV-2 infection or an uninfected control (not recorded which). The rearrangement uses TRBV25-1 and TRBJ1-2, with 8 bases identical to TRBD1. The sample was whole blood. DNA for the CDR3: TGTGCCAGCAGTCCCCCAGGGGGCGATGGCTACACCTTC. It codes for CASSPPGGDGYTF.